This T cell receptor (beta chain) was captured in a study of T cells in women clearing cervical HPV infection. Germline V gene lookup returns CDR1 LGHNA and CDR2 YNFKEQ. The CDR3 is 16 amino acids. In regard to this clone: The antigen is unknown. One end of the junction is discordant with germline, which a read error may explain. The CDR3 goes on 3 residues after the read ends, and that part is filled in from the germline J gene.

Generated by immunoSEQ multiplex PCR, the TCRdb table keeps only in-frame clones and is missing some. Its table lists about 26,000 clones. Whole-study results and caveats: TRBV6-7 relative abundance averaged approximately 0.11% in cases and 0.15% to 0.2% in controls.

This receptor was identified in a woman between 18 and 70 years old with a cervical HPV16 infection that either progressed to CIN3+ or cleared (not recorded which). Sequences were obtained from blood buffy coat. The gene calls are TRBV4-2 and TRBJ1-6; D may be TRBD1 (5 bases). Partial CDR3 DNA: TGCGCCAGCAGCCAAGAGGGAGCTGAGGGGAATTCACCC. It is translated as CASSQEGAEGNSP. In full, the CDR3 reads CASSQEGAEGNSPLHF.